This entry features one TCR beta chain sequence. This sample is part of a study of immune characterization of retroperitoneal liposarcoma. TCRdb reprocessed the PCR reads via MiXCR and lists one record per CDR3 protein. The sample has some 2,800 distinct CDR3 sequences; around 50% are singletons. This CDR3 has 14 residues. V shed 3 bases, J shed 4 bases, and the junction held 4 bases outside the gene matches. CDR1 is MNHNS and CDR2 is SASEGT in the germline V gene. Sequenced sample: tumor tissue. This TCR came from a male donor with retroperitoneal liposarcoma. The gene calls are TRBV6-1 and TRBJ2-3, with 7 bases identical to TRBD1. The CDR3 is CASSDNRGPDTQYF. CDR3 DNA sequence: TGTGCCAGCAGTGATAACAGGGGCCCAGATACGCAGTATTTT.